This entry lists 3 T cell receptor beta chains sequenced from one sample in a study of shared clonotypes between healthy human individuals. Sequenced by immunoSEQ multiplex PCR; TCRdb stores in-frame clones only, minus some. This sample has approximately 2,300,000 clones, with 85% to 95% found just once. The sequencing sample was made of naive CD4+ T cells from PBMCs. Subset given: CD45RA+ positively selected. The receptors were gathered from a man younger than 35 in good health. Some clones in this sample may be carry-over from other donors' samples.

The chain employs TRBV4-2 and TRBJ2-3; tentatively, D is TRBD2 (7 bases). Germline V gene lookup returns CDR1 LGHNA and CDR2 YNFKEQ. The CDR3 spans 15 residues. V was shortened by 0 bases and J by 5 bases, with 12 bases between the two germline ends. The CDR3 coding sequence is TGTGCCAGCAGCCAAGAGGGGGGGCGCGAAGATACGCAGTATTTT. Its translation: CASSQEGGREDTQYF.

V gene TRBV6-6 combines with J gene TRBJ2-5; D unclear. This CDR3 spans 15 amino acids. The germline V gene has CDR1 MNHNY and CDR2 SVGAGI (reference sequence). V was clipped by 0 bases and J by 2 bases, with 10 bases between them. The CDR3 region has the DNA TGTGCCAGCAGTTACTCGGGGTTGGATCAAGAGACCCAGTACTTC. This gives the protein CASSYSGLDQETQYF.

The chain is built from TRBV19 and TRBJ1-5; no clear D. The germline V gene has CDR1 LNHDA and CDR2 SQIVND (reference sequence). Trimming pared 5 bases from V and 0 bases from J, leaving 14 bases between. This CDR3 region has 16 residues. CDR3 bases: TGTGCCAGTAGTGGAGGTCACAGTAATAGCAATCAGCCCCAGCATTTT. Translating it yields CASSGGHSNSNQPQHF.